A single sample gave rise to the 20 T cell receptor beta chains below, sequenced in a study of T cell responses to AZD1222 COVID-19 vaccine. Profiling relied on immunoSEQ multiplex PCR, and the TCRdb table lists in-frame clones only, not all of them. This sample has roughly 100,000 clones, with about 90% found just once. The specimen was peripheral blood, collected on day 0 of AZD1222 vaccination. The source is an adult in good health.

The gene calls are TRBV3-1 (or the pseudogene TRBV3-2) and TRBJ2-1; 16 nucleotides match TRBD2. Germline values: CDR1 LGHDT, CDR2 YNNKEL (reference sequence). After removal of 4 bases from V and 7 bases from J, the junction contained 10 bases not matched to a gene. CDR3 size: 18 residues. This CDR3 is CASSLVPGLAGGLNEQFF. CDR3 DNA sequence: TGTGCCAGCAGCCTTGTCCCGGGACTAGCGGGGGGGCTAAATGAGCAGTTCTTC.

The chain employs TRBV18 and TRBJ1-5; TRBD1 aligns across 8 bases. This CDR3 is 16 amino acids long. Germline V gives CDR1 KGHSH, CDR2 LQKENI. V was clipped by 2 bases and J by 4 bases; unmatched bases: 7. The CDR3 coding sequence is TGTGCCAGCTCACCAAGAGGACAGGGCCAAAATCAGCCCCAGCATTTT. Encoded protein: CASSPRGQGQNQPQHF.

This clone was seen just once. The gene calls are TRBV7-4 and TRBJ1-5; maybe TRBD1 (5 bases). CDR1 and CDR2 from the germline V gene are SGHVT and SQSDAQ. Trimming removed 2 bases from V and 2 bases from J, with 16 bases in between. CDR3 length: 17 residues. The CDR3: CASSLSGGMIGNQPQHF. CDR3 nucleotide sequence: TGTGCCAGCAGCTTAAGCGGGGGGATGATCGGCAATCAGCCCCAGCATTTT.

This clone was observed a handful of times. The J gene is TRBJ1-1, the V gene TRBV5-1; D possibly corresponds to TRBD1 (6 bases). Trimming took 2 bases from V and 4 from J, leaving 15 bases between them. The germline V gene encodes CDR1 SGHRS and CDR2 YFSETQ. This CDR3 has 15 amino acids. CDR3: CASSLGQLGVTEAFF. The CDR3 DNA sequence: TGCGCCAGCAGCTTAGGACAGTTGGGGGTCACTGAAGCTTTCTTT.

V usage is TRBV18 and J usage is TRBJ1-1, with D perhaps TRBD1 (5 bases). Germline CDR1 and CDR2: KGHSH and LQKENI. The ends were cut back, 7 bases at V and 3 bases at J, with 18 bases in the middle. The CDR3 spans 15 residues. CDR3 sequence: CASCKTGTGDTEAFF. CDR3 sequence (DNA): TGTGCCAGCTGTAAAACAGGAACCGGAGACACTGAAGCTTTCTTT.

The chain links TRBV10-3 to TRBJ1-5; possible D gene TRBD1, 6 bases. V lost 10 bases, J lost 5 bases, and 15 bases lay in between. The CDR3 extends over 13 amino acids. Germline CDR1 and CDR2: ENHRY and SYGVKD. The CDR3 reads CATQGRWDQPQHF. CDR3 in DNA: TGTGCCACCCAGGGGCGGTGGGATCAGCCCCAGCATTTT.

J is TRBJ1-2 and V is TRBV6-1; possibly TRBD1 for D (6 bases). Germline CDR1 reads MNHNS; CDR2 reads SASEGT. The CDR3 contains 14 residues. Trimming removed 2 bases at V and 7 bases at J, with 14 bases between. CDR3 bases: TGTGCCAGCAGTGAAACAACGGACAGCCGTGGCTACACCTTC. Translated: CASSETTDSRGYTF.

V usage is TRBV6-5 and J usage is TRBJ1-3; possibly TRBD1 for D (6 bases). The V and J ends lost 7 bases and 5 bases respectively, with 15 bases between them. CDR1 is MNHEY and CDR2 is SVGAGI in the germline V gene. This CDR3 comprises 14 residues. As DNA, the CDR3 is TGTGCCAGCACCGACAGGTTTAACCGAAACACCATATATTTT. Translating it yields CASTDRFNRNTIYF.

The rearrangement links TRBV25-1 to TRBJ2-5, with 12 bases lining up with TRBD2. This CDR3 is 14 amino acids long. Germline assignment: CDR1 MGHDK and CDR2 SYGVNS. Germline trimming cut 4 bases from V and 5 bases from J; bases unmatched to any gene: 2. The DNA for the CDR3 is TGTGCCAGCAGTGCCGGGACTAGCGGGGAGACCCAGTACTTC. Protein: CASSAGTSGETQYF.

The rearrangement joins TRBV4-1 to TRBJ2-7, with D hard to call. Germline V gene sequence: CDR1 MGHRA, CDR2 YSYEKL. With 1 base removed from V and 6 bases from J, the gap between germline ends came to 10 bases. CDR3 length equals 13 residues. The CDR3: CASSQGDSGEQYF. The CDR3 DNA sequence: TGCGCCAGCAGCCAAGGGGATTCCGGCGAGCAGTACTTC.

This chain connects TRBV4-1 to TRBJ1-1, with TRBD1 as a possible D gene (5 bases). Trimming removed 1 base from V and 8 bases from J, with 5 bases in between. The germline V gene encodes CDR1 MGHRA and CDR2 YSYEKL. CDR3 length equals 11 residues. As DNA, the CDR3 is TGCGCCAGCAGCCAAGGGACAGAAGCTTTCTTT. Its protein is CASSQGTEAFF.

The chain employs TRBV3-1 (or the pseudogene TRBV3-2) and TRBJ1-2; TRBD1 might be the D (6 bases). Germline V gene data show CDR1 as LGHDT and CDR2 as YNNKEL (reference sequence). This CDR3 has 18 residues. Between the trimmed V and J ends, which lost 4 bases and 1 base, there was a span of 22 bases. The CDR3: CASSPPDAVQGFNYGYTF. The CDR3 nucleotides read TGTGCCAGCAGCCCGCCCGATGCGGTACAGGGATTTAACTATGGCTACACCTTC.

The chain couples TRBV5-6 to TRBJ1-2; D is unclear. Germline V gives CDR1 SGHDT, CDR2 YYEEEE. V lost 1 base to trimming and J lost 4 bases, with 14 bases between them. This CDR3 spans 15 amino acids. In nucleotides, the CDR3 is TGTGCCAGCAGCTTGACGGACCGAGCCCTCTATGGCTACACCTTC. Translating gives CASSLTDRALYGYTF.

The chain has TRBV18 and TRBJ1-2; D gene unclear. V was clipped by 3 bases and J by 2 bases, with 13 bases between them. Germline V lookup: CDR1 KGHSH, CDR2 LQKENI. This CDR3 region has 15 residues. CDR3 sequence (DNA): TGTGCCAGCTCACCTGAGATTCGGGTGAACTATGGCTACACCTTC. It codes for CASSPEIRVNYGYTF.

The rearrangement links TRBV27 to TRBJ2-1, with D unresolved. V was pared by 3 bases and J by 4 bases, with 13 bases between. This CDR3 region has 15 residues. From germline, CDR1 is MNHEY and CDR2 SMNVEV (reference sequence). The CDR3 nucleotides read TGTGCCAGCAGTTTTATAGCCAGAGCTTACAATGAGCAGTTCTTC. Protein sequence: CASSFIARAYNEQFF.

The chain is built from TRBV27 and TRBJ1-3; a possible D gene is TRBD1 (5 bases). The CDR3 has 16 residues. CDR1 and CDR2 from the germline V gene are MNHEY and SMNVEV (reference sequence). V shed 7 bases and J shed 0 bases, with 16 bases lying between them. CDR3 nucleotide sequence: TGTGCCAGCACCTCCCTTAGCGGGGCCTCTGGAAACACCATATATTTT. Translated: CASTSLSGASGNTIYF.

The genes are TRBV5-1 and TRBJ1-1; D is unresolved. The CDR3 contains 15 residues. Between the trimmed V and J ends, which lost 0 bases and 7 bases, there was a span of 16 bases. Germline V CDR1 and CDR2: SGHRS, YFSETQ. In DNA, the CDR3 is TGCGCCAGCAGCTTGGGTCCCGGCAGGAGGGTTGAAGCTTTCTTT. Amino acids: CASSLGPGRRVEAFF.

V gene TRBV7-9 combines with J gene TRBJ1-5; D gene ambiguous. V was pared by 1 base and J by 4 bases, with 5 bases between. Germline-derived CDR1 and CDR2 are SEHNR and FQNEAQ (reference sequence). The CDR3 contains 13 residues. Here the CDR3 reads CASSLDRNQPQHF. In nucleotides, the CDR3 is TGTGCCAGCAGCTTAGACAGAAATCAGCCCCAGCATTTT.

A few counts support this clone. The rearrangement links TRBV7-8 to TRBJ1-2, with TRBD1 as a possible D gene (5 bases). CDR1 and CDR2 from the germline V gene are SGHVS and FQNEAQ. There are 15 residues in the CDR3. Trimming cost V 5 bases and J 3 bases, with 16 bases left between them. CDR3 in amino acids: CASSPGPGGDYGYTF. CDR3 nucleotide sequence: TGTGCCAGCAGCCCAGGTCCGGGAGGGGACTATGGCTACACCTTC.

The chain employs TRBV2 and TRBJ1-2; 9 bases align to TRBD1. CDR1 is SNHLY and CDR2 is FYNNEI in the germline V gene. Unmatched junction bases numbered 13, after V lost 9 bases and J lost 5 bases. The CDR3 is 15 amino acids. The CDR3 region is CASKGTGPYVYGYTF. The CDR3 nucleotides are TGTGCCAGTAAGGGGACAGGGCCCTATGTATATGGCTACACCTTC.